One sample yielded the 29 T cell receptor beta chains listed below, sequenced in a study of blood T cell repertoires in COVID-19. Generated by immunoSEQ multiplex PCR, the TCRdb table keeps only in-frame clones and is missing some. The data hold fewer than 200,000 clones, with around four fifths observed a single time. Specimen: peripheral blood. The receptors were sampled from a woman aged 80 or over with COVID-19, enrolled during active disease.

This clone was counted once. The V gene is TRBV29-1, the J gene TRBJ1-2, with D possibly TRBD1 on 6 matching bases. Per germline, CDR1 SQVTM and CDR2 ANQGSEA. The CDR3 is 13 amino acids. The germline V and J ends were trimmed by 8 bases and 4 bases, with 17 bases remaining between them. CDR3 bases: TGCAGCAGCCTAGGGGGAAGGGGCTATGGCTACACCTTC. It yields the protein CSSLGGRGYGYTF.

The DNA of the CDR3 is TGTGCCAGCAGCCTGGGGGGGGGAACTGACGAGCAGTACTTC. As protein: CASSLGGGTDEQYF. The chain joins TRBV3-1 (or the pseudogene TRBV3-2) to TRBJ2-7; 7 positions match TRBD2. Unmatched junction bases numbered 8, after V lost 4 bases and J lost 5 bases. The CDR3 sequence is 14 residues long. The germline CDR1 and CDR2 sequences are LGHDT and YNNKEL (reference sequence).

The J gene is TRBJ2-4, the V gene TRBV5-1; TRBD2 matches at 9 bases. Trimming at V came to 0 bases and at J to 14 bases, leaving 9 bases not matched to a gene. The length of the CDR3 is 14 residues. CDR1 is SGHRS, CDR2 YFSETQ, per germline. CDR3 amino acids: CASSLGLAGVFKYF. CDR3 bases: TGCGCCAGCAGCTTGGGTTTAGCGGGAGTTTTTAAGTACTTC.

This chain links TRBV28 with TRBJ1-3; the D is unclear. The germline gives CDR1 MDHEN, CDR2 SYDVKM. The CDR3 runs 15 residues. The ends were cut back, 6 bases at V and 0 bases at J, with 12 bases in the middle. CDR3 DNA sequence: TGTGCCAGCAGCCGATACACTACCTCTGGAAACACCATATATTTT. It specifies CASSRYTTSGNTIYF. Combining the CDR3 with reference TRBV28 and TRBJ1-3 gives the whole variable domain DVKVTQSSRYLVKRTGEKVFLECVQDMDHENMFWYRQDPGLGLRLIYFSYDVKMKEKGDIPEGYSVSREKKERFSLILESASTNQTSMYLCASSRYTTSGNTIYFGEGSWLTVV.

V and J are TRBV19 and TRBJ1-5; possibly TRBD1 for D (6 bases). CDR3 length equals 14 residues. The germline gives CDR1 LNHDA, CDR2 SQIVND (reference sequence). Trimming took 4 bases from V and 3 from J, leaving 10 bases between them. The DNA for the CDR3 is TGTGCCAGTAGTAACACAGGGCCCAATCAGCCCCAGCATTTT. Translating it yields CASSNTGPNQPQHF.

This clone showed up just once. The V and J genes are TRBV7-2 and TRBJ1-1, with 7 bases lining up with TRBD1. The CDR3 is made up of 13 amino acids. Germline V gene sequence: CDR1 SGHTA, CDR2 FQGNSA. The V gene end was trimmed by 3 bases and the J gene end by 6 bases; junction bases not matched to a gene: 4. CDR3 region: CASSLGQLAEAFF. As DNA, the CDR3 is TGTGCCAGCAGCTTGGGACAGCTCGCTGAAGCTTTCTTT.

The chain has TRBV15 and TRBJ2-1; the match to TRBD2 covers 9 bases. With V trimmed by 1 base and J by 8 bases, 9 bases remained unmatched. Germline V CDR1 and CDR2: LNHNV, YYDKDF (reference sequence). The CDR3 runs to 16 residues. CDR3 region: CATSRVRAGGSYEQFF. CDR3 in DNA: TGTGCCACCAGCAGAGTCCGAGCGGGAGGTAGCTATGAGCAGTTCTTC.

The chain links TRBV2 to TRBJ1-2, with 7 positions matching TRBD1. Germline lookup yields CDR1 SNHLY and CDR2 FYNNEI. The V gene end was trimmed by 5 bases and the J gene end by 8 bases; junction bases not matched to a gene: 8. The CDR3 has 13 amino acids. This CDR3 reads CASSPQNRGGYTF. The CDR3 DNA is TGTGCCAGCAGTCCTCAGAACAGGGGAGGCTACACCTTC.

V and J are TRBV27 and TRBJ2-2, with 10 bases fitting TRBD2. This CDR3 has 16 residues. The germline V gene encodes CDR1 MNHEY and CDR2 SMNVEV (reference sequence). Unmatched junction bases numbered 13, after V lost 5 bases and J lost 10 bases. The CDR3 loop is CASSPLSGRGSPELFF. CDR3 bases: TGTGCCAGCAGTCCACTCAGCGGGAGGGGTTCCCCGGAGCTGTTTTTT.

The CDR3 DNA is TGCAGCGTTCGAACAGGTCATCAGCCCCAGCATTTT. It translates to CSVRTGHQPQHF. The V gene is TRBV29-1, the J gene TRBJ1-5; weak D call: TRBD1 (5 bases). Germline V gene data show CDR1 as SQVTM and CDR2 as ANQGSEA. The CDR3 runs 12 residues. The germline V and J ends were trimmed by 5 bases and 5 bases, with 10 bases remaining between them. Together with reference TRBV29-1 and TRBJ1-5, the CDR3 gives the full variable domain: SAVISQKPSRDICQRGTSLTIQCQVDSQVTMMFWYRQQPGQSLTLIATANQGSEATYESGFVIDKFPISRPNLTFSTLTVSNMSPEDSSIYLCSVRTGHQPQHFGDGTRLSIL.

The CDR3 nucleotides are TGTGCCAGTAGTAGTCCGGGACTAATCACAGATACGCAGTATTTT. This sequence encodes CASSSPGLITDTQYF. This chain uses TRBV19 with TRBJ2-3, with 7 bases that match TRBD2. The J segment lost 2 bases and the V segment lost 4 bases, leaving 6 bases of the junction unmatched. Germline CDR1 reads LNHDA; CDR2 reads SQIVND (reference sequence). The CDR3 totals 15 residues.

This chain uses TRBV5-1 with TRBJ2-5; 10 bases line up with TRBD2. The germline gives CDR1 SGHRS, CDR2 YFSETQ. J gave up 2 bases and V 0 bases, and 10 bases lay outside the gene matches. The length of the CDR3 is 18 residues. CDR3 sequence reads: CASSLAPSGLAVQETQYF. The CDR3 DNA is TGCGCCAGCAGCTTGGCCCCCTCCGGACTAGCGGTACAAGAGACCCAGTACTTC.

The chain recombines TRBV19 with TRBJ2-3; TRBD2 is a possible D gene (6 bases). Germline CDR1 reads LNHDA; CDR2 reads SQIVND (reference sequence). The CDR3 runs to 16 residues. Between the trimmed V and J ends, which lost 7 bases and 2 bases, there was a span of 19 bases. The CDR3 here is CASTRGWPSVTDTQYF. The CDR3 DNA is TGTGCCAGTACCCGGGGGTGGCCCTCCGTCACAGATACGCAGTATTTT.

The chain employs TRBV10-3 and TRBJ2-3; tentatively, D is TRBD1 (6 bases). The CDR3 totals 16 residues. Germline V gene sequence: CDR1 ENHRY, CDR2 SYGVKD. The germline V and J ends were trimmed by 6 bases and 0 bases, with 16 bases remaining between them. This chain's CDR3 is CAISAGGLTSTDTQYF. The CDR3, as DNA: TGTGCCATCAGCGCTGGGGGCCTGACTAGCACAGATACGCAGTATTTT.

The chain employs TRBV5-1 and TRBJ1-1, with 7 nucleotides matching TRBD1. CDR3 size: 16 residues. The V and J ends lost 4 bases and 0 bases, in that order; junction bases with no gene match: 9. The V gene's germline CDR1 is SGHRS and CDR2 YFSETQ. The chain's CDR3 is CASSTSGQRVNTEAFF. The CDR3 region has the DNA TGCGCCAGCAGCACCTCGGGACAGCGGGTGAACACTGAAGCTTTCTTT.

This clone was detected once. CDR3 sequence: CASSHAGDRSGKYF. The CDR3 DNA is TGTGCCAGCAGCCATGCCGGGGACAGGTCTGGGAAGTACTTC. The chain carries TRBV3-1 (or the pseudogene TRBV3-2) and TRBJ2-7, with 8 bases fitting TRBD1. Germline CDR1 reads LGHDT; CDR2 reads YNNKEL (reference sequence). J lost 11 bases, V lost 3 bases, and 12 bases had no gene match. This CDR3 contains 14 residues.

This sequence joins TRBV6-5 and TRBJ2-7; 8 nucleotides agree with TRBD1. In germline, CDR1 is MNHEY, CDR2 SVGAGI. V was pared by 5 bases and J by 7 bases, with 13 bases of the junction left unmatched. CDR3 length: 15 amino acids. In DNA, the CDR3 is TGTGCCAGCAGTCCGCCAGGGGGCGCTGGGGGGGAGCAGTACTTC. This encodes CASSPPGGAGGEQYF.

The chain recombines TRBV20-1 with TRBJ2-3; D is uncertain. The CDR3 is made up of 10 amino acids. V was clipped by 6 bases and J by 4 bases, with 5 bases between them. From germline, CDR1 is DFQATT and CDR2 SNEGSKA (reference sequence). This CDR3 reads CSALSDTQYF. The CDR3 DNA follows: TGCAGTGCCTTATCAGATACGCAGTATTTT.

The chain recombines TRBV28 with TRBJ1-1, with 10 bases lining up with TRBD1. The CDR3 has 17 residues. Germline V CDR1 and CDR2: MDHEN, SYDVKM. V lost 8 bases and J lost 8; bases outside the gene matches: 20. The CDR3 is CASSTLSTGGARREAFF. The CDR3 nucleotides are TGTGCCAGCTCGACCCTTTCGACAGGGGGCGCACGTCGGGAAGCTTTCTTT.

The CDR3, as DNA: TGTGCCACGCGTATGGGACAGGGGGTACAAGAGACCCAGTACTTC. As protein: CATRMGQGVQETQYF. The V call is TRBV28, the J call TRBJ2-5, with 11 positions matching TRBD1. Germline CDR1 reads MDHEN; CDR2 reads SYDVKM. The trim removed 10 bases at V and 2 bases at J, leaving 9 bases unmatched. The CDR3 has 15 amino acids.

This chain links TRBV7-9 with TRBJ2-5; unclear D gene. V lost 0 bases and J 8 bases, leaving 4 bases between the germline ends. The CDR3 contains 11 residues. Germline CDR1 SEHNR, CDR2 FQNEAQ (reference sequence). The CDR3 here is CASSLAGTQYF. The CDR3 nucleotides are TGTGCCAGCAGCTTAGCGGGCACCCAGTACTTC.

The chain employs TRBV18 and TRBJ1-1, with unresolved D. Germline-derived CDR1 and CDR2 are KGHSH and LQKENI. Trimming shortened V by 2 bases and J by 7 bases, and 14 bases separated the two germline ends. The CDR3 length is 14 residues. CDR3 residues: CASSPREKGSEAFF. CDR3 sequence (DNA): TGTGCCAGCTCACCAAGGGAGAAGGGTAGTGAAGCTTTCTTT.

The genes are TRBV7-9 and TRBJ2-2; the match to TRBD2 covers 8 bases. Unmatched junction bases numbered 10, after V lost 4 bases and J lost 3 bases. This CDR3 region has 17 residues. CDR1 is SEHNR, CDR2 FQNEAQ, per germline (reference sequence). In nucleotides, the CDR3 is TGTGCCAGCAGCTCGATGACTAGCGCCCCATACACCGGGGAGCTGTTTTTT. It yields the protein CASSSMTSAPYTGELFF.

The CDR3 here is CASSYSRQGSGNTIYF. In DNA, the CDR3 is TGTGCCAGCAGTTACTCGAGGCAGGGGTCTGGAAACACCATATATTTT. V is TRBV6-5 and J is TRBJ1-3; D perhaps matches TRBD1 (6 bases). CDR1 and CDR2 from the germline V gene are MNHEY and SVGAGI. V lost 0 bases, J lost 1 base, and 10 bases lay in between. The CDR3 has 16 amino acids.

The chain recombines TRBV9 with TRBJ2-7; TRBD1 matches 7 bases. This CDR3 region has 14 residues. CDR1 is SGDLS, CDR2 YYNGEE, per germline. Trimming took 0 bases from V and 0 from J; bases not matched to a gene: 0. The CDR3 DNA reads TGTGCCAGCAGCGTAGGGGACAGCTCCTACGAGCAGTACTTC. Its translation: CASSVGDSSYEQYF. Full variable domain (remainder filled in from reference TRBV9 and TRBJ2-7): DSGVTQTPKHLITATGQRVTLRCSPRSGDLSVYWYQQSLDQGLQFLIQYYNGEERAKGNILERFSAQQFPDLHSELNLSSLELGDSALYFCASSVGDSSYEQYFGPGTRLTVT.

The chain is built from TRBV2 and TRBJ2-3, with 10 bases matching TRBD1. This CDR3 is 16 amino acids long. In germline, CDR1 is SNHLY, CDR2 FYNNEI. The ends lost 1 base at V and 2 bases at J; junction bases unmatched: 3. CDR3 loop: CASSEEGTGATDTQYF. The CDR3 region has the DNA TGTGCCAGCAGTGAAGAGGGGACAGGGGCCACAGATACGCAGTATTTT.

The V and J genes are TRBV6-6 and TRBJ1-1, with D tentatively TRBD1 (5 bases). The CDR3 runs 13 residues. The V end lost 0 bases, the J end lost 4 bases, and 6 bases lay between the germline ends. Germline values: CDR1 MNHNY, CDR2 SVGAGI (reference sequence). CDR3 sequence: CASSYSGATEAFF. The CDR3 bases are TGTGCCAGCAGTTACTCTGGGGCCACTGAAGCTTTCTTT.

V and J are TRBV19 and TRBJ2-1; 14 bases match TRBD2. The junction had 3 bases not matched to a gene; V was cut back by 5 bases and J by 3 bases. Germline CDR1 and CDR2: LNHDA and SQIVND (reference sequence). CDR3 size: 16 residues. DNA of the CDR3: TGTGCCAGTAGTCCCGGACTAGCGGGAGGCTACAATGAGCAGTTCTTC. Its protein product is CASSPGLAGGYNEQFF.

The chain joins TRBV6-1 to TRBJ2-3; 8 positions match TRBD1. Per germline, CDR1 MNHNS and CDR2 SASEGT. CDR3 size: 16 residues. The trim removed 3 bases at V and 1 base at J, leaving 6 bases unmatched. DNA of the CDR3: TGTGCCAGCAGTGAGTGGCGGGGACAGGGCACAGATACGCAGTATTTT. As protein: CASSEWRGQGTDTQYF.